One sample yielded the 17 T cell receptor beta chains listed below, sequenced in a study of blood T cell repertoires in COVID-19. Profiling relied on immunoSEQ multiplex PCR, and the TCRdb table lists in-frame clones only, not all of them. The repertoire holds about 160,000 clones, with roughly 85% as singletons. The sequenced sample was peripheral blood. These receptors were taken from a human donor with acute or convalescent COVID-19. The donor label of this sample is uncertain.

V is TRBV28 and J is TRBJ2-1, with a tentative D call TRBD2 (5 bases). Germline CDR1 and CDR2: MDHEN and SYDVKM. The CDR3 covers 11 residues. V lost 7 bases to trimming and J lost 10 bases, with 11 bases between them. The CDR3: CASTRGGEQFF. The CDR3 DNA follows: TGTGCCAGCACCCGCGGCGGGGAGCAGTTCTTC.

The chain combines TRBV29-1 with TRBJ1-1, with 12 bases that match TRBD1. CDR3 length equals 16 residues. J was trimmed by 3 bases and V by 5 bases; bases with no gene match: 10. CDR1 is SQVTM and CDR2 is ANQGSEA in the germline V gene. CDR3: CSVTGTGGLWDTEAFF. CDR3 sequence (DNA): TGCAGCGTTACCGGGACAGGGGGCCTCTGGGACACTGAAGCTTTCTTT.

This clone occurred a few times. V and J are TRBV5-1 and TRBJ1-4, with D maybe TRBD1 (5 bases). The CDR3 totals 14 residues. The V gene lost 4 bases and the J gene lost 7 bases, with 14 bases spanning the gap. Germline loops: CDR1 SGHRS, CDR2 YFSETQ. The CDR3 DNA reads as TGCGCCAGCAGCCCCGACAGTCCTGGTGAAAAACTGTTTTTT. Translated: CASSPDSPGEKLFF.

The rearrangement joins TRBV9 to TRBJ1-2; TRBD1 aligns across 9 bases. The CDR3 loop spans 17 amino acids. V trimming: 4 bases; J trimming: 4 bases; junction bases outside the gene matches: 14. Germline V gene sequence: CDR1 SGDLS, CDR2 YYNGEE. The CDR3 sequence: CASSKNQGRGQGYGYTF. The CDR3 DNA reads TGTGCCAGCAGCAAAAACCAGGGGAGGGGACAGGGCTATGGCTACACCTTC.

The genes are TRBV14 and TRBJ2-2; D uncertain. The CDR3 loop spans 13 amino acids. Germline V lookup: CDR1 SGHDN, CDR2 FVKESK. The V end was cut by 0 bases, the J end by 5 bases, with 4 bases between. This CDR3 reads CASSQDITGELFF. The CDR3, as DNA: TGTGCCAGCAGCCAAGACATTACCGGGGAGCTGTTTTTT.

The rearrangement uses TRBV27 and TRBJ2-3, with unresolved D. Trimming stripped 2 bases from V and 0 bases from J, with 6 bases between. Germline CDR1 reads MNHEY; CDR2 reads SMNVEV (reference sequence). The CDR3 is made up of 14 amino acids. CDR3 sequence: CASSLRVSTDTQYF. As DNA, the CDR3 is TGTGCCAGCAGTTTAAGAGTCAGCACAGATACGCAGTATTTT.

The chain uses TRBV6-2 or TRBV6-3 and TRBJ2-3; D is unclear. This CDR3 contains 11 residues. V gave up 4 bases and J gave up 4 bases, with 3 bases separating them. CDR1 is MNHEY, CDR2 SVGEGT, per germline. CDR3 sequence (DNA): TGTGCCAGCAGTTCGTCAGATACGCAGTATTTT. Protein sequence: CASSSSDTQYF.

Only a few counts were recorded for this clone. The rearrangement uses TRBV18 and TRBJ1-5, with D tentatively TRBD1 (5 bases). CDR3 length: 15 amino acids. Germline CDR1 KGHSH, CDR2 LQKENI. V lost 5 bases to trimming and J lost 0 bases, with 11 bases between them. The CDR3 region has the DNA TGTGCCAGCTCATCCGGGGGATATAGCAATCAGCCCCAGCATTTT. Translated: CASSSGGYSNQPQHF.

The chain has TRBV5-8 and TRBJ2-5, with 8 bases fitting TRBD2. CDR1 is SGHTS, CDR2 YDEGEE, per germline. This CDR3 comprises 14 residues. V lost 2 bases to trimming and J lost 5 bases; unmatched junction nucleotides: 5. The CDR3 here is CASSFRGGVETQYF. The CDR3 DNA is TGTGCCAGCAGCTTTCGGGGGGGTGTGGAGACCCAGTACTTC.

The rearrangement links TRBV4-3 to TRBJ1-2; D remains unclear. The germline V gene has CDR1 LGHNA and CDR2 YSLEER. Trimming shortened V by 0 bases and J by 1 base, and 12 bases separated the two germline ends. The CDR3 runs 16 residues. CDR3 loop: CASSQDLQRDNYGYTF. DNA for the CDR3: TGCGCCAGCAGCCAAGATCTACAGAGAGATAACTATGGCTACACCTTC.

This chain connects TRBV5-5 to TRBJ1-2; D not resolved. Germline assignment: CDR1 SGHKS and CDR2 YYEKEE (reference sequence). Trimming took 0 bases from V and 2 from J, leaving 8 bases between them. CDR3 size: 14 residues. The chain's CDR3 is CASSLEARNYGYTF. The DNA of the CDR3 is TGTGCCAGCAGCTTGGAAGCCAGGAACTATGGCTACACCTTC.

The rearrangement links TRBV9 to TRBJ2-2; D gene ambiguous. There are 15 residues in the CDR3. V lost 0 bases to trimming and J lost 1 base, with 7 bases between them. From germline, CDR1 is SGDLS and CDR2 YYNGEE. The CDR3 bases are TGTGCCAGCAGCGTAGGAAGGAGGAACACCGGGGAGCTGTTTTTT. The encoded protein is CASSVGRRNTGELFF.

This rearrangement joins TRBV7-2 to TRBJ1-4; no definite D call. This CDR3 region has 13 residues. Germline lookup yields CDR1 SGHTA and CDR2 FQGNSA. V gave up 1 base and J gave up 8 bases, with 8 bases separating them. The CDR3 loop is CASSLGRREKLFF. Here the CDR3 DNA reads TGTGCCAGCAGCTTAGGGAGGCGCGAAAAACTGTTTTTT.

This chain links TRBV29-1 with TRBJ1-2; 9 nucleotides line up with TRBD1. J was trimmed by 3 bases and V by 4 bases; bases with no gene match: 6. Germline V gene lookup returns CDR1 SQVTM and CDR2 ANQGSEA. The CDR3 covers 14 residues. The chain's CDR3 is CSVGRDRVDYGYTF. The CDR3 region has the DNA TGCAGCGTTGGGAGGGACAGGGTCGACTATGGCTACACCTTC.

This clone was detected only once. The chain recombines TRBV15 with TRBJ1-3; possibly TRBD1 for D (5 bases). The CDR3 runs to 17 residues. Germline assignment: CDR1 LNHNV and CDR2 YYDKDF (reference sequence). V was clipped by 4 bases and J by 0 bases, with 16 bases between them. Here the CDR3 reads CATSKGSGTISGNTIYF. CDR3 in DNA: TGTGCCACCAGCAAGGGTAGCGGGACGATCTCTGGAAACACCATATATTTT.

The chain has TRBV5-4 and TRBJ2-1, with D perhaps matching TRBD2 (6 bases). CDR3 length: 13 residues. The germline V gene encodes CDR1 SGHNT and CDR2 YYREEE (reference sequence). V lost 4 bases and J lost 6, with 11 bases in between. This chain's CDR3 is CASSPGDRNEQFF. In DNA form, the CDR3 reads TGTGCCAGCAGCCCGGGGGATCGCAATGAGCAGTTCTTC.

The V gene is TRBV3-1 (or the pseudogene TRBV3-2), the J gene TRBJ1-4; 8 bases map to TRBD1. From germline, CDR1 is LGHDT and CDR2 YNNKEL (reference sequence). Trimming cost V 4 bases and J 8 bases; bases outside gene matches: 6. The CDR3 is 14 residues long. CDR3 sequence: CASSLRTGREKLFF. The DNA of the CDR3 is TGTGCCAGCAGCCTCCGGACAGGGCGGGAAAAACTGTTTTTT.